This entry is about one T cell receptor beta chain. Its matching antigen is unknown. Unique molecular identifiers were affixed to single, distinct cDNA molecules. TCRdb independently ran MiXCR on the 5' RACE reads; one entry per CDR3 protein. The sample holds 63,000 or so distinct CDR3 sequences; around 10% are singletons and the top ten take 5.7%. The data belong to a study of early T cells in non-severe SARS-CoV-2 infection. Turning to the study itself: Whole-blood bulk RNA, unsorted, was sequenced, and chains were unpaired.

The CDR3 sequence is 14 residues long. The V gene's germline CDR1 is DFQATT and CDR2 SNEGSKA (reference sequence). Trimming at V came to 3 bases and at J to 4 bases, leaving 5 bases not matched to a gene. General study points: There was a bias toward anti-spike CD8 responses in VDJdb matching, which missed private and CD4 specificities.

The chain has TRBV20-1 and TRBJ2-5; the match to TRBD2 covers 10 bases. This material consisted of whole blood, taken at baseline. The receptor was isolated from an adult who was a healthcare worker with PCR-confirmed SARS-CoV-2 infection or an uninfected control (not recorded which). The CDR3 nucleotides read TGCAGTGCTAGTTATAGCGGGGGGATAGAGACCCAGTACTTC. It translates to CSASYSGGIETQYF.